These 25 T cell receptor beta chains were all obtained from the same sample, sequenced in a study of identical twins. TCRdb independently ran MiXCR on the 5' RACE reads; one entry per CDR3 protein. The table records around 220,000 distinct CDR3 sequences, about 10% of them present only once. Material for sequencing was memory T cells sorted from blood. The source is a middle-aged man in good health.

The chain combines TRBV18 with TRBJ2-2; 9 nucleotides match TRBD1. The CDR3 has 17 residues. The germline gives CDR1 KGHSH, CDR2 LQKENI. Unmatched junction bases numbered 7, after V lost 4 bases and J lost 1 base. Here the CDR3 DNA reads TGTGCCAGCTCACTTCTTACAGGGGGCCGGAACACCGGGGAGCTGTTTTTT. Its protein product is CASSLLTGGRNTGELFF.

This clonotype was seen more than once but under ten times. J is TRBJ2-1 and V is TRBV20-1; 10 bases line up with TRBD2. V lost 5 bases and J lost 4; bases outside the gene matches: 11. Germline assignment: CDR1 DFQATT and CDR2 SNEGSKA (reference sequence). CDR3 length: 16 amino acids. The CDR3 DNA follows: TGCAGTGCTCCCAAACCAGCTAGCGGGAGTTACAATGAGCAGTTCTTC. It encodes CSAPKPASGSYNEQFF.

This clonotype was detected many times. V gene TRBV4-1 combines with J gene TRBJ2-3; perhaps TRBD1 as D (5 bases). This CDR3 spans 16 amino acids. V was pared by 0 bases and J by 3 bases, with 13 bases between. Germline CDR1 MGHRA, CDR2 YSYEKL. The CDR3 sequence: CASSQDPGLRTDTQYF. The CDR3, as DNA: TGCGCCAGCAGCCAAGATCCAGGGCTGAGGACAGATACGCAGTATTTT.

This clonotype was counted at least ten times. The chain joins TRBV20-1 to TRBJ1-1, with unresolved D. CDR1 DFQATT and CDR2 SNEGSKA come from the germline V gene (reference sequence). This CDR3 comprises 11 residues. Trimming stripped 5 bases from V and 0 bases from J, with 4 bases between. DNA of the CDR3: TGCAGTGCTGAGTTGAACACTGAAGCTTTCTTT. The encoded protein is CSAELNTEAFF.

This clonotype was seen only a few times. The CDR3 spells CSVPSGRIGNEQFF. The CDR3 DNA reads as TGCAGTGTCCCGAGCGGGAGGATAGGGAATGAGCAGTTCTTC. This chain joins TRBV20-1 and TRBJ2-1; 9 bases match TRBD2. The CDR3 totals 14 residues. CDR1 and CDR2 from the germline V gene are DFQATT and SNEGSKA (reference sequence). Trimming took 7 bases from V and 7 from J; bases not matched to a gene: 11.

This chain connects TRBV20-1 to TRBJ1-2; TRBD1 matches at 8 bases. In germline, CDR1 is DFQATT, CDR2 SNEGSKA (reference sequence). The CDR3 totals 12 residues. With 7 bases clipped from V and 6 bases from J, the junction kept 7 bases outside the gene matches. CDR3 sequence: CSEAGQADGYTF. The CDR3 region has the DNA TGCAGTGAGGCGGGACAGGCGGATGGCTACACCTTC.

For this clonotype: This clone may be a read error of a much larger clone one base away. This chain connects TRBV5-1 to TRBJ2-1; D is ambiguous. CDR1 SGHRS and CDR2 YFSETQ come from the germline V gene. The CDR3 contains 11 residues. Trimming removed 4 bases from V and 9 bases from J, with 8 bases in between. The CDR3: CASSICAEQFF. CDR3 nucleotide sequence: TGCGCCAGCAGCATATGCGCTGAGCAGTTCTTC.

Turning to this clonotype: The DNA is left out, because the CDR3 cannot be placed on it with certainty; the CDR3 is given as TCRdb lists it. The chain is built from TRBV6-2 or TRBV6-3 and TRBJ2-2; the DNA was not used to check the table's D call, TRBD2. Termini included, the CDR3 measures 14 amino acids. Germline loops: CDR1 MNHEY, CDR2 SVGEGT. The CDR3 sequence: CASSRGGTPGSCFF.

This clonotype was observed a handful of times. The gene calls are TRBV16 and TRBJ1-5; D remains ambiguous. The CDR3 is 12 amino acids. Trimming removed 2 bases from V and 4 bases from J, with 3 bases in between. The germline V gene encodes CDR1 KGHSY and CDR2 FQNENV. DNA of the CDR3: TGTGCCAGCAGCCAACAAAATCAGCCCCAGCATTTT. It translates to CASSQQNQPQHF.

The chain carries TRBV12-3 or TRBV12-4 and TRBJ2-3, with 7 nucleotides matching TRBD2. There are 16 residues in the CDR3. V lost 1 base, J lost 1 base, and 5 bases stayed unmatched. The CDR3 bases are TGTGCCAGCAGTTTAGGGGCGGGGGACCGCACAGATACGCAGTATTTT. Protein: CASSLGAGDRTDTQYF.

The CDR3 spells CASSYPYNEQFF. The CDR3 DNA is TGTGCCAGCAGTTATCCCTACAATGAGCAGTTCTTC. This chain joins TRBV12-3 or TRBV12-4 and TRBJ2-1; D is unresolved. Trimming took off 4 bases at V and 2 bases at J, with 3 bases between the two ends. CDR3 length: 12 amino acids.

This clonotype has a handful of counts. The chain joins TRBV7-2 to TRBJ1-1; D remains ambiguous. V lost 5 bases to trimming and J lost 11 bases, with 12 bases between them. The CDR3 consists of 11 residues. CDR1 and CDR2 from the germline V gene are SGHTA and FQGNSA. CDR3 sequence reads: CASSTGGRAFF. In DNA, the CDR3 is TGTGCCAGCAGCACCGGCGGGAGGGCTTTCTTT.

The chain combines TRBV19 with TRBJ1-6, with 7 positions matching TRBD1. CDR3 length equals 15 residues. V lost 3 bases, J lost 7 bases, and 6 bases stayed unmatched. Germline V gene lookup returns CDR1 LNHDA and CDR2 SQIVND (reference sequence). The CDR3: CASSISAGGNSPLHF. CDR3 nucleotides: TGTGCCAGTAGTATTTCGGCAGGGGGGAATTCACCCCTCCACTTT.

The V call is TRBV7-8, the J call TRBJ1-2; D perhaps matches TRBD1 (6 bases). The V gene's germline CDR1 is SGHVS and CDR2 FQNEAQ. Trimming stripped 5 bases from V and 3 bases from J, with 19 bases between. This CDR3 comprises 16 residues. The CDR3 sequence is CASSLHRGGGDYGYTF. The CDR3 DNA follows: TGTGCCAGCAGCCTACACCGAGGAGGGGGAGACTATGGCTACACCTTC.

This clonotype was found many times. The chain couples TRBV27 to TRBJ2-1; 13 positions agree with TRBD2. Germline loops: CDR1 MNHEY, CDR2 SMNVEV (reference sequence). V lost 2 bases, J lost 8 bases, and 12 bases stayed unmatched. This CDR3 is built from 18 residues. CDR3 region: CASSLEPTTSGRLDEQFF. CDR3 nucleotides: TGTGCCAGCAGTTTAGAGCCCACGACTAGCGGGAGGCTCGATGAGCAGTTCTTC.

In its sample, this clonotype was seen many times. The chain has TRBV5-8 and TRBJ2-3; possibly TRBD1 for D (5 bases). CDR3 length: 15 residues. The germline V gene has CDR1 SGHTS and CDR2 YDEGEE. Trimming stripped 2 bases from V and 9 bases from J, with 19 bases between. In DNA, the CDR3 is TGTGCCAGCAGCTTCTTATCACAGGCCTGGGGCACGCAGTATTTT. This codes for CASSFLSQAWGTQYF.

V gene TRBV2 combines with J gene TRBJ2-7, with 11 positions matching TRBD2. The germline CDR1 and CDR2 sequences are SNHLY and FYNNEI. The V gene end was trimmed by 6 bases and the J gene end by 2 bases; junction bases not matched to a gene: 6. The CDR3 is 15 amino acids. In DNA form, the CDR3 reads TGTGCCAGCAGCACGACTAGCGGGGTAACCTACGAGCAGTACTTC. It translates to CASSTTSGVTYEQYF.

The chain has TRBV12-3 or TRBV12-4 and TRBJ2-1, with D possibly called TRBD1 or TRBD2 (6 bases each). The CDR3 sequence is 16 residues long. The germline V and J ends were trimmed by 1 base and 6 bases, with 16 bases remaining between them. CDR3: CASSLVQTGGGNEQFF. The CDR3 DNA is TGTGCCAGCAGTTTAGTGCAAACCGGAGGGGGCAATGAGCAGTTCTTC.

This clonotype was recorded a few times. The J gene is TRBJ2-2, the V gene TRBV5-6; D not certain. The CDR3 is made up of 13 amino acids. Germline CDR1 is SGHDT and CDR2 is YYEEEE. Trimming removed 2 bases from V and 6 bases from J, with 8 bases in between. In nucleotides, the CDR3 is TGTGCCAGCAGCTTCGAGTTCGCCGGGGAGCTGTTTTTT. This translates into CASSFEFAGELFF. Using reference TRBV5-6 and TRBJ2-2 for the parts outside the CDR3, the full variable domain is DAGVTQSPTHLIKTRGQQVTLRCSPKSGHDTVSWYQQALGQGPQFIFQYYEEEERQRGNFPDRFSGHQFPNYSSELNVNALLLGDSALYLCASSFEFAGELFFGEGSRLTVL.

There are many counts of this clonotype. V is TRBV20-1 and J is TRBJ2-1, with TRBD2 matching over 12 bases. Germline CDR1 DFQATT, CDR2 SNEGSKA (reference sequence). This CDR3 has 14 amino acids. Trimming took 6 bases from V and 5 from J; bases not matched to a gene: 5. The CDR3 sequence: CSADPSGGDNEQFF. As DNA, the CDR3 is TGCAGTGCCGATCCTAGCGGGGGGGACAATGAGCAGTTCTTC.

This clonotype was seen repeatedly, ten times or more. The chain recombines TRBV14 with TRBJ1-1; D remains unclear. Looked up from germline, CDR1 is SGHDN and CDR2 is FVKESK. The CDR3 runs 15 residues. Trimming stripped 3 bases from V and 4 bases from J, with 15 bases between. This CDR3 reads CASSQSMGFSTEAFF. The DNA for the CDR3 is TGTGCCAGCAGCCAGTCCATGGGGTTTAGCACTGAAGCTTTCTTT.

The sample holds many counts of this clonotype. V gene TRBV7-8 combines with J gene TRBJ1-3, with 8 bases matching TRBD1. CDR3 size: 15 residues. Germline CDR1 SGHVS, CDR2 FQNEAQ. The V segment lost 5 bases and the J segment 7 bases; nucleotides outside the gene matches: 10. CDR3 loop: CASSTRDRRSNTIYF. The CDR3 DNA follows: TGTGCCAGCAGCACTCGGGACAGGCGTTCGAACACCATATATTTT. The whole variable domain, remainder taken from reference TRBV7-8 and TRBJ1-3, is GAGVSQSPRYKVAKRGQDVALRCDPISGHVSLFWYQQALGQGPEFLTYFQNEAQLDKSGLPSDRFFAERPEGSVSTLKIQRTQQEDSAVYLCASSTRDRRSNTIYFGEGSWLTVV.

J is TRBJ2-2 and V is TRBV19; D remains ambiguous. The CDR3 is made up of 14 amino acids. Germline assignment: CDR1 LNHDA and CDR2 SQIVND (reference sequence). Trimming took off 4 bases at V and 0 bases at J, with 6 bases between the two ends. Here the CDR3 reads CASSTFANTGELFF. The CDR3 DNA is TGTGCCAGTAGTACGTTCGCGAACACCGGGGAGCTGTTTTTT.

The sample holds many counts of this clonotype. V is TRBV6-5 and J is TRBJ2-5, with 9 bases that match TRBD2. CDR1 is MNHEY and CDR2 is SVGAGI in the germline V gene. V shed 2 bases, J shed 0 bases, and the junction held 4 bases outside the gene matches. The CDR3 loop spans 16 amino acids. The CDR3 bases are TGTGCCAGCAGTTACGATGCTAGCGGGGACCAAGAGACCCAGTACTTC. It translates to CASSYDASGDQETQYF.

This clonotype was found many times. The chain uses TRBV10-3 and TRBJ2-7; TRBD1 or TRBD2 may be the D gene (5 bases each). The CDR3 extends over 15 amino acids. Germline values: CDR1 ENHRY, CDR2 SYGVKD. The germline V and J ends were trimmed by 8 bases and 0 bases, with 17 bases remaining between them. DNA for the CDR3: TGTGCCATCGCGGAGCGAGGGGATAGCTCCTACGAGCAGTACTTC. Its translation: CAIAERGDSSYEQYF.